A single sample is the source of the 22 T cell receptor beta chains below, sequenced in a study of CD8+ T cells in alopecia areata. Extracted RNA was reverse transcribed, and the resulting cDNA served as sequencing template. Clones were sequenced by immunoSEQ multiplex PCR, and TCRdb holds only the in-frame ones, with some missing. The table has hundreds of thousands of clones, roughly two thirds seen once. Sample: CD4+ T cells sorted from blood, taken at week 0. These receptor sequences come from a human donor with alopecia areata.

CDR3 nucleotides: TGTGCCAGCAGTGGCCTCGGTACTGGCGAGCAGTACTTC. It translates to CASSGLGTGEQYF. V and J are TRBV6-6 and TRBJ2-7; no clear D. Deletions cut 5 bases from V and 6 bases from J, with 14 bases between. The germline CDR1 and CDR2 sequences are MNHNY and SVGAGI (reference sequence). This CDR3 region has 13 residues.

V is TRBV10-3 and J is TRBJ1-5; 10 nucleotides line up with TRBD1. The CDR3 has 15 residues. Germline-derived CDR1 and CDR2 are ENHRY and SYGVKD. The trim removed 4 bases at V and 0 bases at J, leaving 0 bases unmatched. The CDR3 is CAISGTGGSNQPQHF. CDR3 DNA sequence: TGTGCCATCAGTGGGACAGGGGGTAGCAATCAGCCCCAGCATTTT.

This rearrangement joins TRBV2 to TRBJ1-5; no clear D. Trimming pared 4 bases from V and 3 bases from J, leaving 4 bases between. The CDR3 is 12 residues long. The germline gives CDR1 SNHLY, CDR2 FYNNEI. Written as DNA, the CDR3 is TGTGCCAGCAGTGTGGTCAATCAGCCCCAGCATTTT. Its protein product is CASSVVNQPQHF.

A word on this clone: One end of the junction is discordant with germline, which a read error may explain. This chain connects TRBV27 to TRBJ2-7, with D perhaps matching TRBD2 (5 bases). The V gene's germline CDR1 is MNHEY and CDR2 SMNVEV (reference sequence). The CDR3 totals 8 residues. The CDR3 loop reads CASGLTDF. CDR3 DNA: TGTGCCAGCGGACTCACCGACTTC.

The rearrangement uses TRBV6-5 and TRBJ2-1; D call uncertain. Germline V gene data show CDR1 as MNHEY and CDR2 as SVGAGI. Between the trimmed V and J ends, which lost 6 bases and 1 base, there was a span of 7 bases. The CDR3 totals 13 residues. The CDR3 DNA reads TGTGCCAGCAGGGGCAGTTCCTACAATGAGCAGTTCTTC. Residues: CASRGSSYNEQFF.

This clone was detected only a few times. The chain couples TRBV7-3 to TRBJ2-7; D is unclear. This CDR3 has 13 amino acids. Germline loops: CDR1 SGHTA, CDR2 FQGTGA. V lost 2 bases and J 0 bases, leaving 5 bases between the germline ends. CDR3: CASSLESSYEQYF. DNA of the CDR3: TGTGCCAGCAGCTTAGAGAGCTCCTACGAGCAGTACTTC. The variable domain in full, with the rest retrieved from reference TRBV7-3 and TRBJ2-7, is GAGVSQTPSNKVTEKGKYVELRCDPISGHTALYWYRQSLGQGPEFLIYFQGTGAADDSGLPNDRFFAVRPEGSVSTLKIQRTERGDSAVYLCASSLESSYEQYFGPGTRLTVT.

This clone was picked up a small number of times. The CDR3 nucleotides are TGTGCCAGCAGCTTAGGCCGGAACCTTGGCACCGGGGAGCTGTTTTTT. It is translated as CASSLGRNLGTGELFF. V and J are TRBV7-8 and TRBJ2-2; no definite D call. Between the trimmed V and J ends, which lost 1 base and 4 bases, there was a span of 13 bases. CDR3 length: 16 residues. The germline V gene has CDR1 SGHVS and CDR2 FQNEAQ.

This rearrangement joins TRBV30 to TRBJ1-5, with D hard to call. The germline CDR1 and CDR2 sequences are GTSNPN and SVGIG (reference sequence). Trimming stripped 0 bases from V and 3 bases from J, with 6 bases between. This CDR3 has 13 residues. The CDR3, as DNA: TGTGCCTGGAGTGTAGTGAACAATCAGCCCCAGCATTTT. It is translated as CAWSVVNNQPQHF.

The chain is built from TRBV2 and TRBJ2-7; 8 bases match TRBD1. This CDR3 region has 13 residues. Germline CDR1 is SNHLY and CDR2 is FYNNEI. V was pared by 6 bases and J by 7 bases, with 8 bases of the junction left unmatched. This CDR3 reads CASSRDRMFEQYF. The CDR3 DNA follows: TGTGCCAGCAGCCGGGACAGGATGTTTGAGCAGTACTTC.

The chain combines TRBV5-1 with TRBJ2-5, with 8 bases fitting TRBD2. V trimming: 3 bases; J trimming: 2 bases; junction bases outside the gene matches: 6. Germline CDR1 is SGHRS and CDR2 is YFSETQ. This CDR3 spans 15 amino acids. The chain's CDR3 is CASSYQRGTQETQYF. The CDR3 DNA follows: TGCGCCAGCAGCTATCAGCGGGGGACTCAAGAGACCCAGTACTTC.

This clone was observed a few times. The V and J genes are TRBV6-1 and TRBJ1-4; D unresolved. Deletions cut 5 bases from V and 0 bases from J, with 10 bases between. The V gene's germline CDR1 is MNHNS and CDR2 SASEGT. The CDR3 extends over 15 amino acids. For the CDR3, the DNA is TGTGCCAGCAGTAGATACAGTGCAACTAATGAAAAACTGTTTTTT. Its translation is CASSRYSATNEKLFF.

J is TRBJ1-2 and V is TRBV29-1, with a weak D call TRBD1 (6 bases). Per the germline V gene, CDR1 is SQVTM and CDR2 is ANQGSEA. This CDR3 region has 14 residues. V was trimmed by 6 bases and J by 4 bases, leaving 18 bases between them. CDR3 region: CSVHAGGRGYGYTF. The CDR3 region has the DNA TGCAGCGTGCATGCTGGGGGGCGAGGCTATGGCTACACCTTC. Full variable domain (outside the CDR3, taken from reference TRBV29-1 and TRBJ1-2): SAVISQKPSRDICQRGTSLTIQCQVDSQVTMMFWYRQQPGQSLTLIATANQGSEATYESGFVIDKFPISRPNLTFSTLTVSNMSPEDSSIYLCSVHAGGRGYGYTFGSGTRLTVV.

This chain joins TRBV9 and TRBJ1-3; D ambiguous. In germline, CDR1 is SGDLS, CDR2 YYNGEE. Between the trimmed V and J ends, which lost 4 bases and 3 bases, there was a span of 8 bases. The CDR3 runs to 13 residues. DNA for the CDR3: TGTGCCAGCAGCTCTCTGGGTGGAAACACCATATATTTT. It specifies CASSSLGGNTIYF.

The rearrangement uses TRBV7-9 and TRBJ1-1; 7 bases are shared with TRBD1. Germline trimming cut 5 bases from V and 5 bases from J; bases unmatched to any gene: 8. This CDR3 comprises 14 residues. Per the germline V gene, CDR1 is SEHNR and CDR2 is FQNEAQ (reference sequence). CDR3 region: CASSPDRRSTEAFF. Written as DNA, the CDR3 is TGTGCCAGCAGCCCGGACAGGAGGTCAACTGAAGCTTTCTTT.

The gene calls are TRBV7-2 and TRBJ2-7; D may be TRBD2 (6 bases). Germline CDR1 and CDR2: SGHTA and FQGNSA. V gave up 5 bases and J gave up 2 bases, with 16 bases separating them. CDR3 size: 15 residues. The CDR3 DNA reads as TGTGCCAGCAGCCCCCGGGCGGGGCCCCCCTACGAGCAGTACTTC. Translated: CASSPRAGPPYEQYF.

The chain carries TRBV29-1 and TRBJ2-3; D may be TRBD1 (7 bases). Per germline, CDR1 SQVTM and CDR2 ANQGSEA. Trimming removed 7 bases at V and 3 bases at J, with 17 bases between. The CDR3 sequence is 14 residues long. This chain's CDR3 is CSGGKGAGTDTQYF. In DNA, the CDR3 is TGCAGCGGCGGGAAGGGGGCCGGGACAGATACGCAGTATTTT.

This chain uses TRBV10-2 with TRBJ2-5; D gene unclear. The CDR3 sequence is 15 residues long. Germline CDR1 reads WSHSY; CDR2 reads SAAADI. Trimming shortened V by 3 bases and J by 0 bases, and 11 bases separated the two germline ends. CDR3 coding DNA: TGCGCCAGCAGTGAATCGCGAGTGAACCAAGAGACCCAGTACTTC. Translation gives CASSESRVNQETQYF.

This clone was observed once. The rearrangement uses TRBV5-1 and TRBJ1-1; tentatively, D is TRBD1 (5 bases). The germline V gene encodes CDR1 SGHRS and CDR2 YFSETQ. The CDR3 is made up of 15 amino acids. Trimming left V 4 bases short and J 0 bases short, with 13 bases between. The CDR3 sequence is CASSQDGHLNTEAFF. In DNA, the CDR3 is TGCGCCAGCAGCCAGGACGGACACCTGAACACTGAAGCTTTCTTT. Filled out from reference TRBV5-1 and TRBJ1-1, the complete variable domain reads KAGVTQTPRYLIKTRGQQVTLSCSPISGHRSVSWYQQTPGQGLQFLFEYFSETQRNKGNFPGRFSGRQFSNSRSEMNVSTLELGDSALYLCASSQDGHLNTEAFFGQGTRLTVV.

DNA for the CDR3: TGCAGCGTTGAAAAGGGGGCGGATACGCAGTATTTT. Amino acid sequence: CSVEKGADTQYF. V gene TRBV29-1 combines with J gene TRBJ2-3; 7 nucleotides align to TRBD1. This CDR3 has 12 amino acids. After removal of 2 bases from V and 6 bases from J, the junction contained 2 bases not matched to a gene. The germline gives CDR1 SQVTM, CDR2 ANQGSEA.

This chain connects TRBV7-3 to TRBJ2-3; perhaps TRBD1 as D (6 bases). Trimming pared 6 bases from V and 3 bases from J, leaving 10 bases between. This CDR3 spans 13 amino acids. Germline-derived CDR1 and CDR2 are SGHTA and FQGTGA. As DNA, the CDR3 is TGTGCCAGCAGACGACAGGAGACAGATACGCAGTATTTT. Amino acids: CASRRQETDTQYF.

The chain employs TRBV5-1 and TRBJ1-1; 8 bases align to TRBD1. The trim removed 0 bases at V and 4 bases at J, leaving 5 bases unmatched. Germline V gives CDR1 SGHRS, CDR2 YFSETQ. The CDR3 is made up of 15 amino acids. The CDR3 region has the DNA TGCGCCAGCAGCTTGGCGATGACAGGGGTCACTGAAGCTTTCTTT. This encodes CASSLAMTGVTEAFF.

V gene TRBV4-1 combines with J gene TRBJ2-5, with 12 bases that match TRBD2. Per germline, CDR1 MGHRA and CDR2 YSYEKL. Losses at the gene ends were 4 bases for V and 5 bases for J; bases not matched to a gene: 5. CDR3 length: 15 amino acids. The CDR3 nucleotides are TGCGCCAGCAGCCCTCTAGCGGGGGGGCTGGAGACCCAGTACTTC. Amino acid sequence: CASSPLAGGLETQYF.